What follows describes a single T cell receptor beta chain. This entry is derived from a study of blood T cell repertoires in COVID-19. Overall study: The origin of the acute and convalescent COVID-19 samples was the United States, Italy and Spain. T cells, B-cell-depleted T cells, or PBMCs supplied cDNA or gDNA.

The length of the CDR3 is 15 residues. Germline V gives CDR1 LNHNV, CDR2 YYDKDF (reference sequence). Trimming removed 0 bases at V and 0 bases at J, with 8 bases between. In the original workflow: Amplifying reference gene primers gave estimates of nucleated cell counts. Assay used: immunoSEQ multiplex PCR; TCRdb lists only in-frame clones, some missing. Clone size and V and J calls were adopted from that table, with D and trimming inferred from the DNA. This table holds about 280,000 clones, roughly nine tenths found once. This rearrangement joins TRBV15 to TRBJ1-1, with D unresolved. The TCR sequence derives from a man aged 45-60 years with acute or convalescent COVID-19. Material for sequencing was peripheral blood. The CDR3 bases are TGTGCCACCAGCAGAGATTTGGCTTTGAACACTGAAGCTTTCTTT. Translated: CATSRDLALNTEAFF.